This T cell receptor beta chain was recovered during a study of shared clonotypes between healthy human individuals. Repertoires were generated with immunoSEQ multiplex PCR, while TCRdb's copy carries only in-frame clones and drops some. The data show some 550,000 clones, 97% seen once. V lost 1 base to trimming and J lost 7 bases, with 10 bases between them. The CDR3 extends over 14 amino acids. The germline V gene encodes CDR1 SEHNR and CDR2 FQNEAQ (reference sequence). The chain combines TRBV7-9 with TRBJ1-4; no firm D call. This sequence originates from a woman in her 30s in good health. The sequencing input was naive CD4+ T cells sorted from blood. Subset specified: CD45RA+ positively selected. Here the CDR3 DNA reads TGTGCCAGCAGCTTAGGAGACATGTCTGAAAAACTGTTTTTT. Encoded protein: CASSLGDMSEKLFF.